This T cell receptor (beta chain) is drawn from a study of T cell responses to AZD1222 COVID-19 vaccine (dated by TCRdb to the early 2020s). Context from the whole study: AZD1222 recipients given second doses at about 4 weeks or at about 12 weeks were pooled, since spike-specific TCR depth and breadth were not found to differ between the two schedules. A total of approximately 240 trial participants underwent TCR sequencing, of whom 200 to 220 received two doses of AZD1222 and approximately 25 received two doses of the MenACWY control vaccine. Trial participants were enrolled by age into 18-55, 56-69 and 70-plus year subgroups, with roughly 150, 30 and 60 TCR-sequenced participants respectively.

The CDR3 regions of human TCRbeta chains were subjected to immunosequencing. The source study handled its data this way. TCRs in the repertoires were matched against a reference library of SARS-CoV-2-specific TCRs that had been generated with the MIRA antigen-specificity platform. Breadth was defined as the fraction of unique TCRs that were SARS-CoV-2-associated. Depth was defined as the fraction of total T cells that were SARS-CoV-2-associated. Using the MIRA data, every spike-specific TCR was mapped to the spike region that the TCR reacted to and assigned to either a CD4 or a CD8 class. Log10-transformed breadth and depth values were compared by one-way ANOVA with Sidak's multiple comparisons tests. The clones in this table, taken by TCRdb from immuneACCESS, are in-frame only. Not every clone is retained; where verified, under half of the shortfall comes from an unresolved V gene, and the cause of the rest is unknown. V, J and clone size are those of that table, while D and trimming were read from the DNA. The sample includes roughly 160,000 clones, with roughly 90% observed a single time. Clones ranked in the top ten supply more than 5% of the sample.

Reading from cysteine to phenylalanine, the CDR3 counts 15 amino acids. Only the CDR3 portion is preserved as DNA: 45 bases, with reading frame beginning at the first base. In the germline V gene (reference sequence), CDR1 corresponds to GTSNPN and CDR2 to SVGIG. V trim: 2 bases; J trim: 2 bases; unmatched bases: 7. With respect to this clone: The specificity of this receptor is unknown. Per-base quality was not reported, and no clone a single base away is much larger than it.

The sample's time point label is to be understood as: baseline before first vaccination. Vaccinee samples were obtained from the UK trials COV001 and COV002, which included a single-blind randomized controlled phase 2/3 trial of AZD1222 (ChAdOx1 nCoV-19) in healthy adults. Trial participant PBMC samples were collected at day 0 and day 28 after the second dose for TCRbeta chain sequencing. Broad study findings and their caveats: Spike-specific TCR breadth and depth rose significantly after two AZD1222 doses compared with day 0 and with MenACWY recipients. Conclusions about previously exposed vaccinees are limited, since just 6 or 7 AZD1222 recipients were seropositive for SARS-CoV-2 at baseline. The whole spike protein was spanned by vaccine-associated CD4 TCRs, and dominant responses were seen in regions 160-218 and 743-854. No day 14 peak-response samples were available, so repertoires were characterized only after the peak T cell response. Reportedly, close to half of the unique spike-specific TCRs recognized epitopes lying outside the regions that are mutated in the B.1.351 and B.1.1.7 variants. In the small 56-69-year group, the increase in depth fell short of significance, most likely because of low power. Participants were mostly white British and included more females than males, and it was suggested by the authors that clonal diversity may have been underestimated.

The V gene is TRBV30 and the J gene is TRBJ2-3, with 7 middle bases fitting TRBD2. The material sequenced was peripheral blood, taken on day 0 of AZD1222 vaccination. The TCR originated in an adult in good health. The bases are TGTGCCTGGAGTAAGCGGGGTTGGGACACAGATACGCAGTATTTT. It translates as CAWSKRGWDTDTQYF.